This T cell receptor (beta chain) was retrieved from a study of T cell changes during pregnancy in multiple sclerosis. Data came from immunoSEQ multiplex PCR; TCRdb stores just in-frame clones and leaves some out. The repertoire holds fewer than 50,000 clones, almost 95% seen once, with around 4% in the top ten. Germline V gives CDR1 SQVTM, CDR2 ANQGSEA. Losses at the gene ends were 4 bases for V and 3 bases for J; bases not matched to a gene: 7. This CDR3 is built from 15 residues. This sample comprised CD8+ T cells from peripheral blood mononuclear cells, obtained in the first trimester of pregnancy. The chain couples TRBV29-1 to TRBJ2-2; TRBD2 aligns across 8 bases. The receptor was isolated from a female donor with multiple sclerosis, enrolled in a pregnancy study. In DNA form, the CDR3 reads TGCAGCGTTGTTACTAGCGGATCTCACACCGGGGAGCTGTTTTTT. Its protein product is CSVVTSGSHTGELFF.